The clone carrying this TCR beta chain was counted only a few times. This sample is drawn from a study of blood T cell repertoires in COVID-19. Original data processing: The authors estimated nucleated cell counts from reference gene primer amplification. Clones were sequenced by immunoSEQ multiplex PCR, and TCRdb holds only the in-frame ones, with some missing. V and J calls and clone size come straight from that table; D and trimming were deduced from the DNA. The profile shows about 120,000 clones, roughly 83% of them singletons. Sequencing input: peripheral blood. This clonotype was sampled from a man aged 30 to 45 with acute or convalescent COVID-19.

CDR3 amino acids: CASSIDGGSGNTIYF. The CDR3 nucleotides are TGTGCCAGCAGCATAGACGGGGGGTCTGGAAACACCATATATTTT. The chain combines TRBV5-4 with TRBJ1-3; tentative D call: TRBD1 (5 bases). Between the trimmed V and J ends, which lost 4 bases and 1 base, there was a span of 12 bases. The length of the CDR3 is 15 residues. From germline, CDR1 is SGHNT and CDR2 YYREEE (reference sequence).